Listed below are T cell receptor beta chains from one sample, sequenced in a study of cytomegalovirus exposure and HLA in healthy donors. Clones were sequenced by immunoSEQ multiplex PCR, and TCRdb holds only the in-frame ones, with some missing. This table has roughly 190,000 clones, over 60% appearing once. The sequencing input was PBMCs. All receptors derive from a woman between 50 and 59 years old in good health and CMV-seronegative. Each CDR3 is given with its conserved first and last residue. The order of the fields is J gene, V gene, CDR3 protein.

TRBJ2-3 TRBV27 CASSTLGQGASDTQYF
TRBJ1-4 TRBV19 CASKRAGVEKLFF
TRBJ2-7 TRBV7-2 CASSLGGSSLEQYF
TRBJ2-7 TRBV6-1 CASSGLMGLYSYEQYF
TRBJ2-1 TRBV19 CASSIAYGEQFF
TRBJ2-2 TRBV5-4 CASKKREGNTGELFF
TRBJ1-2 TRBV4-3 CASSLEGRGWLAGGYTF
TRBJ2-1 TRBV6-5 CASSTSGGASEQFF
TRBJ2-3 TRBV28 CASSFPSTSGRAARRTDTQYF
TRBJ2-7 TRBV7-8 CASTVQNHEQYF
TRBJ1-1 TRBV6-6 CASRRQNTEAFF
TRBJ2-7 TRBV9 CASSVGVAGVYEQYF
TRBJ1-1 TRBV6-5 CASRPRTDYLTEAFF
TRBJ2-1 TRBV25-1 CASSGRGDVNEQFF
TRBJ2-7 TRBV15 CATSRGRGESFYEQYF
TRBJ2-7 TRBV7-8 CASSLDRRDEQYF
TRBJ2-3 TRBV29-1 CSVPGTSGRDTQYF
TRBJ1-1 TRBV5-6 CASSLGFRDTEAFF
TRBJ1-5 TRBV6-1 CASSEAPRVDQPQHF
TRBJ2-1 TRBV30 CAWSPPGLAYNEQFF
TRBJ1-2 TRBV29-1 CSVRVTNYGYTF
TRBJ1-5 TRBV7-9 CASSSDGTAYSNQPQHF
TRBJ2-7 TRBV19 CASRNRGDVYEQYF
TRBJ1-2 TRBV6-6 CASSPPRNYGYTF
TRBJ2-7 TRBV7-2 CASGRPMNAEQYF
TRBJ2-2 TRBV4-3 CASSQGGGGPGELFF
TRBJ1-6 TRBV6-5 CASSPSGQGQSPLHF
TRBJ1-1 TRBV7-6 CASSLIENTEAFF
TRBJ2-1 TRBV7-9 CASSLAFQREAPYNEQFF
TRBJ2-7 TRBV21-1 CASSRGTGNNYEQYF
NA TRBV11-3 CASSLDLGSAGGEQYF
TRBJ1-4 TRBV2 CASRRQGGANEKLFF
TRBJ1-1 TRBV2 CASSGPGGILWSEAFF
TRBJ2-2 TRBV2 CASRSGTGGPGELFF
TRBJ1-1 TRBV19 CASSMGDRGLGTEAFF